This is a list of T cell receptor beta chains from one sample in a study of spatial heterogeneity in lung cancer. TCRdb itself ran the 5' RACE reads through MiXCR, one entry per CDR3 protein. The sample has over 8,500 distinct CDR3 sequences; less than 6.5% are singletons. This specimen was lung tumor tissue, taken at surgery. The receptors here all came from a female donor with early-stage non-small cell lung cancer. Both conserved end residues are part of each CDR3. Clone size is given for some rows only: seen once, a few or many times, or a class if the clone is expanded.

>TRBJ1-3|few|TRBV6-2/TRBV6-3
CASSYSWGEAGNTIYF
>TRBJ2-5|many|TRBV5-1
CASKRDIGPETQYF
>TRBJ2-1|many|TRBV5-1
CASSLLAHAVYNEQFF
>TRBJ1-2|many|TRBV18
CASSPPRVSRYGYTF
>TRBJ2-5|many|TRBV29-1
CSVRTDQETQYF
>TRBJ2-6|.|TRBV11-2
CASSSGADGANVLTF
>TRBJ2-5|many|TRBV6-6
CASSLGVAGRQETQYF
>TRBJ2-1|medium-sized|TRBV6-1
CASSEDLAGVGGFF
>TRBJ1-6|few|TRBV18
CVSSPMGGTGLGTALHF
>TRBJ2-7|.|TRBV18
CVSLGTDRGDYEQYF
>TRBJ1-1|.|TRBV3-1
CASSQEGVNTEAFF